The 5 T cell receptor beta chains in this list originate from one sample, sequenced in a study of shared clonotypes between healthy human individuals. Using immunoSEQ multiplex PCR, the repertoire was profiled, and TCRdb retains in-frame clones only, with some absent. The table has some 2,000,000 clones, more than 90% seen once. Source material: naive CD4+ T cells sorted from blood. Sample subset: CD45RA+ positively selected. These receptors all stem from a man between 18 and 35 years old in good health.

The rearrangement joins TRBV18 to TRBJ2-5; D is ambiguous. This CDR3 region has 13 residues. CDR1 KGHSH and CDR2 LQKENI come from the germline V gene. V dropped 3 bases and J dropped 2 bases, with 7 bases sitting between them. The CDR3 sequence: CASSPRMQETQYF. The CDR3 coding sequence is TGTGCCAGCTCACCGAGGATGCAAGAGACCCAGTACTTC.

The gene calls are TRBV25-1 and TRBJ1-4; D is ambiguous. This CDR3 has 14 amino acids. From germline, CDR1 is MGHDK and CDR2 SYGVNS. Trimming left V 3 bases short and J 7 bases short, with 12 bases between. CDR3 in DNA: TGTGCCAGCAGTGACCCTGGGAATCTTGAAAAACTGTTTTTT. It encodes CASSDPGNLEKLFF.

J is TRBJ2-3 and V is TRBV5-1, with 7 bases identical to TRBD2. The CDR3 is 14 residues long. V was pared by 4 bases and J by 6 bases, with 8 bases of the junction left unmatched. Germline CDR1 reads SGHRS; CDR2 reads YFSETQ. For the CDR3, the DNA is TGCGCCAGCAGCAGGTGGACTAGTGGGGATACGCAGTATTTT. Translated, it gives CASSRWTSGDTQYF.

V is TRBV9 and J is TRBJ1-1, with D tentatively TRBD1 (5 bases). CDR1 is SGDLS and CDR2 is YYNGEE in the germline V gene. With 4 bases removed from V and 4 bases from J, the gap between germline ends came to 20 bases. CDR3 length: 16 amino acids. CDR3 sequence (DNA): TGTGCCAGCAGCCCCACGGAGGGTGGGGGGACCACTGAAGCTTTCTTT. Amino acids: CASSPTEGGGTTEAFF.

The chain employs TRBV11-1 and TRBJ2-7; D gene uncertain. Germline V gene lookup returns CDR1 SGHAT and CDR2 FQDESV (reference sequence). Trimming removed 1 base from V and 6 bases from J, with 4 bases in between. The CDR3 is made up of 11 amino acids. The CDR3 here is CASSLGVEQYF. Written as DNA, the CDR3 is TGTGCCAGCAGCTTAGGGGTCGAGCAGTACTTC.